The sequence of this T cell receptor (beta chain) was determined in a study of cytomegalovirus exposure and HLA in healthy donors. Study summary: The early release's HLA-typed donors yielded 80 million to 95 million unique TCRs.

Study-wide results and caveats: In a later analysis, 15,000 to 20,000 TCR beta sequences were associated with HLA alleles at 0.05 false discovery rate. Later analysis indicated greater clonal expansion among HLA-associated TCR beta chains than among equally common other chains. There were several of the most significant clusters that appeared linked to common viral pathogens in a later analysis.

Per germline, CDR1 SGHTS and CDR2 YDEGEE. This CDR3 has 14 residues. The PCR ran on 60 Vbeta and 13 Jbeta primers. Clones were sequenced by immunoSEQ multiplex PCR, and TCRdb holds only the in-frame ones, with some missing. The profile covers around 150,000 clones, with roughly four fifths appearing a single time and over 1.1% taken by the ten largest. Concerning this clone: What it recognizes is unknown.

This sequence was found in a man aged 55-75 years in good health and CMV-seronegative. Sequencing used PBMCs. The chain joins TRBV5-8 to TRBJ2-5, with 7 bases lining up with TRBD1. Near its end, the DNA agrees better with TRBJ2-7, so the J call may be wrong. The CDR3 DNA reads TGTGCCAGCAGCTTGGGACAGGGACACTACGAGCAGTACTTC. Residues: CASSLGQGHYEQYF.